Listed below are T cell receptor beta chains from one sample, sequenced in a study of OX40 agonist ivuxolimab in advanced cancers. TCRdb's table, derived via immunoSEQ multiplex PCR, lists solely in-frame clones and lacks some. The profile shows about 19,000 clones, 83% of them singletons. The specimen was CD4+ or CD8+ T cells sorted from blood, collected in a trial of the OX40 agonist ivuxolimab. Receptor source: an adult with an advanced solid tumor such as melanoma, head and neck, liver or kidney cancer. Each CDR3 is given with its conserved first and last residue. Fields, in order: clone size, D gene, V gene, J gene, CDR3 DNA, CDR3 protein. The D gene is left open where the match is weak. Clone size, where shown, is once, few, many, or a class for clones that have expanded.

clone size: -
D gene: -
V gene: TRBV2
J gene: TRBJ2-7
CDR3 DNA: TGTGCCAGCCTCGACAGAGACTCCTACGAGCAGTACTTC
CDR3 protein: CASLDRDSYEQYF

clone size: -
D gene: TRBD2
V gene: TRBV6-1
J gene: TRBJ2-1
CDR3 DNA: TGTGCCAGCAGTGAATGGACTAGCGGTCCGACCTACAATGAGCAGTTCTTC
CDR3 protein: CASSEWTSGPTYNEQFF

clone size: few
D gene: TRBD1
V gene: TRBV16
J gene: TRBJ1-4
CDR3 DNA: TGTGCCAGCAGCCGCACAACGACAGGGGCGGTGGAAAAACTGTTTTTT
CDR3 protein: CASSRTTTGAVEKLFF

clone size: few
D gene: -
V gene: TRBV30
J gene: TRBJ1-5
CDR3 DNA: TGTGCCTGGAGTGTATTTCCGGGGGGTAGCAATCAGCCCCAGCATTTT
CDR3 protein: CAWSVFPGGSNQPQHF

clone size: -
D gene: -
V gene: TRBV5-1
J gene: TRBJ2-2
CDR3 DNA: TGCGCCAGCAGCTTAAGCTTTAACACCGGGGAGCTGTTTTTT
CDR3 protein: CASSLSFNTGELFF

clone size: -
D gene: -
V gene: TRBV14
J gene: TRBJ1-6
CDR3 DNA: TGTGCCAGCAGCCAAGGGGGGGGATATAATTCACCCCTCCACTTT
CDR3 protein: CASSQGGGYNSPLHF

clone size: once
D gene: -
V gene: TRBV19
J gene: TRBJ2-1
CDR3 DNA: TGTGCCAGTTGGATGGGGCCCTACAATGAGCAGTTCTTC
CDR3 protein: CASWMGPYNEQFF

clone size: once
D gene: -
V gene: TRBV6-5
J gene: TRBJ2-5
CDR3 DNA: TGTGCCAGCAGAACGGGGGGCCCGGAGACCCAGTACTTC
CDR3 protein: CASRTGGPETQYF

clone size: -
D gene: -
V gene: TRBV6-5
J gene: TRBJ2-5
CDR3 DNA: TGTGCCAGCAGTTACTACGGGACTCAACAAGAGACCCAGTACTTC
CDR3 protein: CASSYYGTQQETQYF

clone size: few
D gene: -
V gene: TRBV6-5
J gene: TRBJ1-2
CDR3 DNA: TGTGCCAGCAGCCCTCGGACTTCTAACTATGGCTACACCTTC
CDR3 protein: CASSPRTSNYGYTF

clone size: -
D gene: -
V gene: TRBV27
J gene: TRBJ2-7
CDR3 DNA: TGTGCCAGCAGTCGCATCGTTGGGGGGCGTGGGAGTTACGAGCAGTACTTC
CDR3 protein: CASSRIVGGRGSYEQYF

clone size: -
D gene: TRBD1
V gene: TRBV27
J gene: TRBJ2-7
CDR3 DNA: TGTGCCAGCAGTTTGGGGACAGGGCCCCGGGGCTACGAGCAGTACTTC
CDR3 protein: CASSLGTGPRGYEQYF

clone size: once
D gene: -
V gene: TRBV9
J gene: TRBJ1-2
CDR3 DNA: TGTGCCAGCAGCGTAGGACAGTTAACTAACTATGGCTACACCTTC
CDR3 protein: CASSVGQLTNYGYTF

clone size: once
D gene: -
V gene: TRBV27
J gene: TRBJ1-2
CDR3 DNA: TGTGCCAGCAGTCTCTTGAGGGGGGCTAACTATGGCTACACCTTC
CDR3 protein: CASSLLRGANYGYTF

clone size: -
D gene: -
V gene: TRBV7-9
J gene: TRBJ1-3
CDR3 DNA: TGTGCCGTGGGGCGCTCTGGAAACACCATATATTTT
CDR3 protein: CAVGRSGNTIYF

clone size: -
D gene: -
V gene: TRBV27
J gene: TRBJ2-1
CDR3 DNA: TGTGCCAGCAGTTGGGACTCTGGGGGAAGCCTGAGCTCCTACAATGAGCAGTTCTTC
CDR3 protein: CASSWDSGGSLSSYNEQFF

clone size: few
D gene: -
V gene: TRBV30
J gene: TRBJ1-5
CDR3 DNA: TGTGCCTGGAGTGGCAGGGCACCTCACGGGGCTCAGCCCCAGCATTTT
CDR3 protein: CAWSGRAPHGAQPQHF

clone size: -
D gene: TRBD1
V gene: TRBV4-3
J gene: TRBJ1-4
CDR3 DNA: TGCGCCAGCAGCCAAGACGGGACAGGGCGGGTAAAACTGTTTTTT
CDR3 protein: CASSQDGTGRVKLFF

clone size: -
D gene: -
V gene: TRBV2
J gene: TRBJ2-7
CDR3 DNA: TGTGCCAGCAGTGACAACGGACCATACTCTTACGAGCAGTACTTC
CDR3 protein: CASSDNGPYSYEQYF

clone size: -
D gene: -
V gene: TRBV30
J gene: TRBJ1-4
CDR3 DNA: TGTGCCTGGAGTGCCGGGGACTTCCATGAAAAACTGTTTTTT
CDR3 protein: CAWSAGDFHEKLFF

clone size: -
D gene: -
V gene: TRBV4-1
J gene: TRBJ2-7
CDR3 DNA: TGCGCCAGCAGCCAAGAAAAAATAGGACGGACAGCCTCCTACGAGCAGTACTTC
CDR3 protein: CASSQEKIGRTASYEQYF

clone size: -
D gene: TRBD1
V gene: TRBV28
J gene: TRBJ1-4
CDR3 DNA: TGTGCCAGCAGTTTGTTGGGACAGGTAGCAACTAATGAAAAACTGTTTTTT
CDR3 protein: CASSLLGQVATNEKLFF

clone size: -
D gene: TRBD2
V gene: TRBV7-3
J gene: TRBJ2-1
CDR3 DNA: TGTGCCAGCAGCTTAAGTGTAGCGGGGATGTTAGATGAGCAGTTCTTC
CDR3 protein: CASSLSVAGMLDEQFF

clone size: -
D gene: TRBD2
V gene: TRBV7-3
J gene: TRBJ2-3
CDR3 DNA: TGTGCCAGCAGCTTACTAGCGGGGGGTACAGATACGCAGTATTTT
CDR3 protein: CASSLLAGGTDTQYF

clone size: -
D gene: -
V gene: TRBV30
J gene: TRBJ2-7
CDR3 DNA: TGTGCCTGGAGTGTATCCAGGTCCTACGAGCAGTACTTC
CDR3 protein: CAWSVSRSYEQYF

clone size: -
D gene: TRBD2
V gene: TRBV9
J gene: TRBJ2-5
CDR3 DNA: TGTGCCAGCAGCCCCCCCGGGGGGGGGCCCGGAGAGACCCAGTACTTC
CDR3 protein: CASSPPGGGPGETQYF

clone size: -
D gene: -
V gene: TRBV7-2
J gene: TRBJ2-7
CDR3 DNA: TGTGCCAGCAGCCACGGGGACTACGAGCAGTACTTC
CDR3 protein: CASSHGDYEQYF

clone size: -
D gene: -
V gene: TRBV5-6
J gene: TRBJ1-1
CDR3 DNA: TGTGCCAGCAGCTTAAGACTGAACACTGAAGCTTTCTTT
CDR3 protein: CASSLRLNTEAFF

clone size: -
D gene: -
V gene: TRBV27
J gene: TRBJ1-1
CDR3 DNA: TGTGCCAGCAGTTTAGGCAGGGCCACTGAAGCTTTCTTT
CDR3 protein: CASSLGRATEAFF

clone size: -
D gene: -
V gene: TRBV14
J gene: TRBJ2-1
CDR3 DNA: TGTGCCAGCAGCCAAGATAGGGGGGGAATCTACAATGAGCAGTTCTTC
CDR3 protein: CASSQDRGGIYNEQFF

clone size: few
D gene: -
V gene: TRBV6-5
J gene: TRBJ2-3
CDR3 DNA: TGTGCCAGCAGTAGCACAGATACGCAGTATTTT
CDR3 protein: CASSSTDTQYF

clone size: -
D gene: -
V gene: TRBV28
J gene: TRBJ1-2
CDR3 DNA: TGTGCCAGCAGCCCGACTGCCACCTATGGCTACACCTTC
CDR3 protein: CASSPTATYGYTF

clone size: -
D gene: -
V gene: TRBV5-6
J gene: TRBJ1-5
CDR3 DNA: TGTGCCAGCAGCTTGGAAGGGCAGGGTGGCAATCAGCCCCAGCATTTT
CDR3 protein: CASSLEGQGGNQPQHF

clone size: -
D gene: TRBD1
V gene: TRBV20-1
J gene: TRBJ2-7
CDR3 DNA: TGCAGTGCCCGGGGACAGGACGAGCAGTACTTC
CDR3 protein: CSARGQDEQYF

clone size: few
D gene: -
V gene: TRBV11-2
J gene: TRBJ1-6
CDR3 DNA: TGTGCCAGCAGCTTATGGACGGCTGCCCTCCACTTT
CDR3 protein: CASSLWTAALHF

clone size: -
D gene: TRBD1
V gene: TRBV9
J gene: TRBJ1-4
CDR3 DNA: TGTGCCAGCAGCGTAACAGGGGAGGGAAAACTGTTTTTT
CDR3 protein: CASSVTGEGKLFF

clone size: -
D gene: TRBD2
V gene: TRBV7-9
J gene: TRBJ2-5
CDR3 DNA: TGTGCCAGCAGCTTGCCAACTAGCGGGGGACAAGAGACCCAGTACTTC
CDR3 protein: CASSLPTSGGQETQYF

clone size: -
D gene: -
V gene: TRBV29-1
J gene: TRBJ2-1
CDR3 DNA: TGCAGCGTTCTCGGGGGCTACAATGAGCAGTTCTTC
CDR3 protein: CSVLGGYNEQFF

clone size: -
D gene: -
V gene: TRBV7-8
J gene: TRBJ1-5
CDR3 DNA: TGTGCCAGCAGCTTAGTAGTTGGTGAGCCCCAGCATTTT
CDR3 protein: CASSLVVGEPQHF

clone size: -
D gene: -
V gene: TRBV4-1
J gene: TRBJ1-4
CDR3 DNA: TGCGCCAGCAGTCCCGGGGGTGAAAAACTGTTTTTT
CDR3 protein: CASSPGGEKLFF

clone size: -
D gene: TRBD1
V gene: TRBV4-1
J gene: TRBJ2-1
CDR3 DNA: TGCGCCAGCAGCCAAAGGCAGCAGGGGGCCAATGAGCAGTTCTTC
CDR3 protein: CASSQRQQGANEQFF